This T cell receptor beta chain was found in a study of blood T cell repertoires in COVID-19. For the study at large: Samples representing acute and convalescent COVID-19 were sourced from the United States, Italy and Spain. PBMCs, B-cell-depleted T cells, or T cells were the source of the cDNA or gDNA that made up the material.

Original processing methods: Estimation of nucleated cell counts was performed using reference gene primer amplification. Sequenced by immunoSEQ multiplex PCR; TCRdb stores in-frame clones only, minus some. V and J calls and clone size are given by that table; D and trimming were obtained from the DNA. The sample yields fewer than 150,000 clones, 71% seen once. Trimming shortened V by 5 bases and J by 7 bases, and 15 bases separated the two germline ends. Germline V lookup: CDR1 SGHVS, CDR2 FNYEAQ. The CDR3 loop spans 15 amino acids. Specimen: peripheral blood. This receptor was identified in a human donor with acute or convalescent COVID-19. The donor label of this sample is uncertain. The chain combines TRBV7-6 with TRBJ1-6; no clear D gene. In DNA form, the CDR3 reads TGTGCCAGCAGCCCCAGTAAGTCTCCGAATTCACCCCTCCACTTT. It encodes CASSPSKSPNSPLHF.